This T cell receptor beta chain was obtained from a study of blood T cell repertoires in COVID-19. Study-wide context: Donors in the United States, Italy and Spain gave samples during acute or convalescent COVID-19. Sources were T cells, B-cell-depleted T cells, or PBMCs; the material itself was cDNA or gDNA.

In the authors' workflow: Researchers report that nucleated cell counts were estimated from reference gene primer amplification. Sequencing was performed with immunoSEQ multiplex PCR; in TCRdb, only in-frame clones are kept and a portion is missing. The V and J calls and clone size are taken from that table; D and trimming were inferred from the DNA. The data show over 250,000 clones, over 75% seen once. CDR3 size: 15 residues. The germline V gene encodes CDR1 SGHDT and CDR2 YYEEEE. Deletions cut 0 bases from V and 4 bases from J, with 11 bases between. The clonotype originates from a human donor in a cohort sampled during active COVID-19. Material for sequencing was peripheral blood. This chain joins TRBV5-6 and TRBJ1-3, with a tentative D call TRBD1 (6 bases). In DNA form, the CDR3 reads TGTGCCAGCAGCTTGGTTCAGGGGTTCGGAAACACCATATATTTT. This encodes CASSLVQGFGNTIYF. Complete variable domain (other parts from reference TRBV5-6 and TRBJ1-3): DAGVTQSPTHLIKTRGQQVTLRCSPKSGHDTVSWYQQALGQGPQFIFQYYEEEERQRGNFPDRFSGHQFPNYSSELNVNALLLGDSALYLCASSLVQGFGNTIYFGEGSWLTVV.